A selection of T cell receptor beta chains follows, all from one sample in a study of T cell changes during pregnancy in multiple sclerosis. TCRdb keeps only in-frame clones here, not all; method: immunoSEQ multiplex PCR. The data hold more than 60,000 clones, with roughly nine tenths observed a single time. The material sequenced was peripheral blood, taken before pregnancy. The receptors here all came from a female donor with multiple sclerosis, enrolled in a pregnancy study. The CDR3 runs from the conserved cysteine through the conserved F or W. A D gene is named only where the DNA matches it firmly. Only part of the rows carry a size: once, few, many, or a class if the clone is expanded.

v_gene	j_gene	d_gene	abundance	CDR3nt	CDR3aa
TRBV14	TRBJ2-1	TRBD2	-	TGTGCCAGCAGCCCCCGTCGCGTCTGGGCTAGCGGGGGCAATGAGCAGTTCTTC	CASSPRRVWASGGNEQFF
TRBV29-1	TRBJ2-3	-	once	TGCAGCGTTGAATCGGGGGCAGATACGCAGTATTTT	CSVESGADTQYF
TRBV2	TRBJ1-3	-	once	TGTGCCAGCAGGGTGACGGGTGGAAACACCATATATTTT	CASRVTGGNTIYF
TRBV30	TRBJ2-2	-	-	TGTGCCTGGAGTGTCCCGGGGGTAGCTACGGAGCTGTTTTTT	CAWSVPGVATELFF
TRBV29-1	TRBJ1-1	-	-	TGCAGCGTTGGGCAGGGGAACACTGAAGCTTTCTTT	CSVGQGNTEAFF
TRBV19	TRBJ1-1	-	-	TGTGCCAGTAGTACGACGGTGGAGGCTTTCTTT	CASSTTVEAFF
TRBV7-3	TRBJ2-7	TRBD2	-	TGTGCCAGCAGCCCCCGGGGGGGGACTCCCTACGAGCAGTACTTC	CASSPRGGTPYEQYF
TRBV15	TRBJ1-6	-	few	TGTGCCACCAGCAGAGATGTCACAGGCAATTCACCCCTCCACTTT	CATSRDVTGNSPLHF
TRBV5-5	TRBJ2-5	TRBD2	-	TGTGCCAGCAGCTTCGGGACTAGCGGGGGGATGAGGGAGACCCAGTACTTC	CASSFGTSGGMRETQYF
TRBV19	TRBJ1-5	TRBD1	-	TGTGCCAGTAGCTCAGACAGGGGATATAGCAATCAGCCCCAGCATTTT	CASSSDRGYSNQPQHF
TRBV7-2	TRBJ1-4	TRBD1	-	TGTGCCAGCAGCTTAGGGACAGGGAGGGAAAAACTGTTTTTT	CASSLGTGREKLFF
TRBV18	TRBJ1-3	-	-	TGTGCCAGCTCACCCGGACTCTCGGGGACTGGAAACACCATATATTTT	CASSPGLSGTGNTIYF
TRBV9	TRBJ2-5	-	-	TGTGCCAGCAGCAGGGGAGGCGGGCAAGAGACCCAGTACTTC	CASSRGGGQETQYF
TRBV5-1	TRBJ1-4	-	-	TGCGCCAGCAGCTATCGGACAGCGGAGAATGAAAAACTGTTTTTT	CASSYRTAENEKLFF
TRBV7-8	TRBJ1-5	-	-	TGTGCCAGCAGCGCCCGGAGTGGTGGCAATCAGCCCCAGCATTTT	CASSARSGGNQPQHF
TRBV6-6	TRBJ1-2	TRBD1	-	TGTGCCAGCAGTTCGGGACAGGGGGCAGTCTATGGCTACACCTTC	CASSSGQGAVYGYTF
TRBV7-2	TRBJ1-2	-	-	TGTGCCAGCAGCTTAGATCGGGGGGCGGGCGGTGGCTACACCTTC	CASSLDRGAGGGYTF